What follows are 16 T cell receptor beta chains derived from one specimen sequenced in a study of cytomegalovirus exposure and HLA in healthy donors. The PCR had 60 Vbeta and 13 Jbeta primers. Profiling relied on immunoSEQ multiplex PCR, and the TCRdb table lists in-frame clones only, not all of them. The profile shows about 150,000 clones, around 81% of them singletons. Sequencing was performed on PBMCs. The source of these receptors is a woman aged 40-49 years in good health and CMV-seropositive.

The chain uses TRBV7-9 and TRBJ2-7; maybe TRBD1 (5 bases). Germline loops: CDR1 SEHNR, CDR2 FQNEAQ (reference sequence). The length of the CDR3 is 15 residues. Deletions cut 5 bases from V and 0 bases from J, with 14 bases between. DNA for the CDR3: TGTGCCAGCAGCCCAGACAAGGGGCCCTCCTACGAGCAGTACTTC. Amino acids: CASSPDKGPSYEQYF.

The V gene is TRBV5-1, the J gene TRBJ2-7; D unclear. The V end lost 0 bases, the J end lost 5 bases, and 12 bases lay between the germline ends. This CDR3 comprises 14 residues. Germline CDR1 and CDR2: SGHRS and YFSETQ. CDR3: CASSLGVPRDEQYF. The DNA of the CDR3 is TGCGCCAGCAGCTTGGGGGTCCCTCGGGACGAGCAGTACTTC. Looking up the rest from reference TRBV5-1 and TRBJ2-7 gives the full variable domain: KAGVTQTPRYLIKTRGQQVTLSCSPISGHRSVSWYQQTPGQGLQFLFEYFSETQRNKGNFPGRFSGRQFSNSRSEMNVSTLELGDSALYLCASSLGVPRDEQYFGPGTRLTVT.

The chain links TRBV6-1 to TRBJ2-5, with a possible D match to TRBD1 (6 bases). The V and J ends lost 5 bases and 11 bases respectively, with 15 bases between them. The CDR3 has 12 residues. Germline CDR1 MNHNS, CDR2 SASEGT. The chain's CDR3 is CASSTTGLGQYF. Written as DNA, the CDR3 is TGTGCCAGCAGTACGACAGGACTCGGTCAGTACTTC.

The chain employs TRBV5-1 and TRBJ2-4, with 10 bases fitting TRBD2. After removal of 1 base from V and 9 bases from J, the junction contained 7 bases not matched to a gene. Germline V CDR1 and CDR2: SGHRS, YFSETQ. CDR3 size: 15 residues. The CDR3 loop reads CASSLTSGAQGIQYF. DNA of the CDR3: TGCGCCAGCAGCTTGACTAGCGGGGCTCAGGGCATTCAGTACTTC.

CDR3 sequence reads: CASSLGLAGTGGNEQFF. As DNA, the CDR3 is TGTGCCAGCAGCTTGGGACTAGCGGGAACGGGCGGGAATGAGCAGTTCTTC. This chain joins TRBV5-4 and TRBJ2-1, with 11 bases lining up with TRBD2. CDR3 length equals 17 residues. The junction had 9 bases not matched to a gene; V was cut back by 0 bases and J by 7 bases. From germline, CDR1 is SGHNT and CDR2 YYREEE (reference sequence).

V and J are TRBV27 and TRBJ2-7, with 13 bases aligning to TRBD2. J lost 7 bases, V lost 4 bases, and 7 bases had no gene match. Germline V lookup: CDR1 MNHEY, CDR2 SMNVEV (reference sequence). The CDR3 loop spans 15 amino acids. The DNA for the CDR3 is TGTGCCAGCAGTTCCAGGACTAGCGGGAGCAAAGAGCAGTACTTC. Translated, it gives CASSSRTSGSKEQYF.

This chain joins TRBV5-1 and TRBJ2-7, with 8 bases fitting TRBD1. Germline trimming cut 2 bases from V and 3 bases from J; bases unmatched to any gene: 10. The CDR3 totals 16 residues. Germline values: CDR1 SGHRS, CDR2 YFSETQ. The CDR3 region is CASSFFPGGGGYEQYF. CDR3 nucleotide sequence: TGCGCCAGCAGCTTTTTTCCAGGGGGCGGTGGCTACGAGCAGTACTTC.

CDR3 coding DNA: TGTGCCACCAGCTTAGGGGGGACAGGGGGCGCCGAGCAGTACTTC. It translates to CATSLGGTGGAEQYF. The chain joins TRBV15 to TRBJ2-7, with TRBD1 matching 12 bases. V was clipped by 5 bases and J by 6 bases; unmatched bases: 8. CDR1 is LNHNV and CDR2 is YYDKDF in the germline V gene (reference sequence). The CDR3 totals 15 residues.

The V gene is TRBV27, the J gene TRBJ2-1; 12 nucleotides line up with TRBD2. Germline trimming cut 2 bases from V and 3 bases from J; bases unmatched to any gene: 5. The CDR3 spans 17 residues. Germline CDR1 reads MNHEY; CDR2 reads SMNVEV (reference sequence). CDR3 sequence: CASSLRRLAGDYNEQFF. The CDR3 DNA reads TGTGCCAGCAGTTTACGAAGACTAGCGGGGGACTACAATGAGCAGTTCTTC.

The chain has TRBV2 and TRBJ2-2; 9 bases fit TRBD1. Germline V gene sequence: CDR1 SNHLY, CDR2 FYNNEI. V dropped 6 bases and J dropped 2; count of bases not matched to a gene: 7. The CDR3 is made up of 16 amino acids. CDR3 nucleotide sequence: TGTGCCAGCAGGGGACAGGGACAGATCAACACCGGGGAGCTGTTTTTT. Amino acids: CASRGQGQINTGELFF.

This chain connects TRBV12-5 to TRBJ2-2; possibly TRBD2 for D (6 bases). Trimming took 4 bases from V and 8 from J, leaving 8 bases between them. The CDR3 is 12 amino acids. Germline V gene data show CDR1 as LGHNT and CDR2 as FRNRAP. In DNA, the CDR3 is TGTGCTAGTGGTTCGGCGGGGGGGGAGCTGTTTTTT. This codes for CASGSAGGELFF.

CDR3 sequence (DNA): TGTGCCAGCAGTTTATCGGGTAGCGGGAAGGCCGGGGAGCTGTTTTTT. Its protein product is CASSLSGSGKAGELFF. The V call is TRBV28, the J call TRBJ2-2, with 8 bases matching TRBD2. This CDR3 comprises 16 residues. Germline V gene data show CDR1 as MDHEN and CDR2 as SYDVKM. V gave up 1 base and J gave up 6 bases; unmatched junction bases: 7.

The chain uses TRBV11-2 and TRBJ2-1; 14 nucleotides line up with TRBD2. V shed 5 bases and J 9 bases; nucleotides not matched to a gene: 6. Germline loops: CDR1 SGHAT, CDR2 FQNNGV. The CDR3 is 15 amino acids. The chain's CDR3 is CASSETSGRAVEQFF. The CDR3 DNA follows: TGTGCCAGCAGCGAGACTAGCGGGAGGGCCGTTGAGCAGTTCTTC.

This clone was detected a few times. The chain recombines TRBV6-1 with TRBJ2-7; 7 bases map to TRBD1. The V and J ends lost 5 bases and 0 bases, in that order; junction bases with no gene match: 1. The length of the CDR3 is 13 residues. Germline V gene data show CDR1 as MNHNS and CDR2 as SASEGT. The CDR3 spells CASSRQGSYEQYF. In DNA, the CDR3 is TGTGCCAGCAGTCGACAGGGCTCCTACGAGCAGTACTTC.

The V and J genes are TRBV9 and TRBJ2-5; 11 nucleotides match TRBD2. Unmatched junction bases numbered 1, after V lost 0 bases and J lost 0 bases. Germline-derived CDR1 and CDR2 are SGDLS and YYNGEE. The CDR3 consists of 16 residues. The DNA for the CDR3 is TGTGCCAGCAGCGTAGCACTAGCGGGAGACCAAGAGACCCAGTACTTC. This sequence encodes CASSVALAGDQETQYF.

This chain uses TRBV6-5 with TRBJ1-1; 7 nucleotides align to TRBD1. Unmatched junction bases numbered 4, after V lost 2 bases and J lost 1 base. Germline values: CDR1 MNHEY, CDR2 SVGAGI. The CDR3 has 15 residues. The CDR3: CASSYRQGGNTEAFF. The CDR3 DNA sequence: TGTGCCAGCAGTTACCGACAGGGCGGGAACACTGAAGCTTTCTTT.